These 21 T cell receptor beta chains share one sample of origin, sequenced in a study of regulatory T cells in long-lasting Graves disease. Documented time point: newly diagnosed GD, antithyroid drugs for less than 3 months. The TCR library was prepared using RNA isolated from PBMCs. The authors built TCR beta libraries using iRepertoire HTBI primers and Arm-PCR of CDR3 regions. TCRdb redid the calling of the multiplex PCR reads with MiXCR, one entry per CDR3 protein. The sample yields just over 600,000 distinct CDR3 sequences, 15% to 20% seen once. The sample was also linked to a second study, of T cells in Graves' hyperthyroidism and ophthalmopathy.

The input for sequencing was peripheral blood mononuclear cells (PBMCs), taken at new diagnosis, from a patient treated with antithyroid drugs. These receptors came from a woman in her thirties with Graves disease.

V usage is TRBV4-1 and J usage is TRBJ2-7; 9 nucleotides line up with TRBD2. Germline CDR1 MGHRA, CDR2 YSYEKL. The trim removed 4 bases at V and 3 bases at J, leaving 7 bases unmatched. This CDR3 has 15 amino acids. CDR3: CASSPLAGPGYEQYF. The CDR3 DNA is TGCGCCAGCAGCCCACTAGCGGGTCCTGGCTACGAGCAGTACTTC.

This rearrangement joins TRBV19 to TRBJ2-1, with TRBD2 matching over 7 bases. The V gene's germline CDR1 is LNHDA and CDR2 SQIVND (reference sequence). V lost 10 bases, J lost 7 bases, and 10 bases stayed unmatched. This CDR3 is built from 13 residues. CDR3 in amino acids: CAKLALAGNEQFF. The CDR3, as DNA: TGTGCCAAACTAGCGCTGGCAGGGAATGAGCAGTTCTTC.

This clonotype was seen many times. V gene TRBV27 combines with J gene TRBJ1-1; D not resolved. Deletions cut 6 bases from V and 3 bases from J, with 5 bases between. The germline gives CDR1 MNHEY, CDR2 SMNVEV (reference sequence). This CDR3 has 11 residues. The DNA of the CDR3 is TGTGCCAGCAGGTGGTACACTGAAGCTTTCTTT. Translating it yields CASRWYTEAFF.

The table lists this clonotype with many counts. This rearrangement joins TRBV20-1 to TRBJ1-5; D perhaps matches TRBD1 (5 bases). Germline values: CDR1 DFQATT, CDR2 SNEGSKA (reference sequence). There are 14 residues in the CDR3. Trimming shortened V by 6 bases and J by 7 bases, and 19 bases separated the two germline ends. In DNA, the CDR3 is TGCAGTGCCAAAGAACGGGGGGAGAGCCAGCCCCAGCATTTT. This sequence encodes CSAKERGESQPQHF.

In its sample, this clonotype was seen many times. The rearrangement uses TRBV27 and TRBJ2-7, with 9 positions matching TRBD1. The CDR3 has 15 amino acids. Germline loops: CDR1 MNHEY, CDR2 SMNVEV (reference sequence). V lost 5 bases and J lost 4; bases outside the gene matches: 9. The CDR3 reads CASSRPGQGVYEQYF. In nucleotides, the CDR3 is TGTGCCAGCAGTAGACCGGGACAGGGTGTGTACGAGCAGTACTTC.

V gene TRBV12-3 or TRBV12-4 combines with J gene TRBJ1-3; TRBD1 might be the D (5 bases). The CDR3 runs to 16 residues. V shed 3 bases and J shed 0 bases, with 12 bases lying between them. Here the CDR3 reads CASSFSGSLSGNTIYF. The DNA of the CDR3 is TGTGCCAGCAGTTTTTCAGGGAGCCTCTCTGGAAACACCATATATTTT.

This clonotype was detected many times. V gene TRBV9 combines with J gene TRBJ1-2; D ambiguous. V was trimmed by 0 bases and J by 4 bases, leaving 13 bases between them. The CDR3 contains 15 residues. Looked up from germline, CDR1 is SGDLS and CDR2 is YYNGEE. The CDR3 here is CASSVGGEEVYGYTF. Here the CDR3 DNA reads TGTGCCAGCAGCGTAGGCGGGGAGGAAGTCTATGGCTACACCTTC.

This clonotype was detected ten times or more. For the CDR3, the DNA is TGTGCCAGCAGTGGTGGGGCCTCGGGGCAAGAGACCCAGTACTTC. It yields the protein CASSGGASGQETQYF. V and J are TRBV2 and TRBJ2-5; perhaps D is TRBD1 or TRBD2 (5 bases each). The ends were cut back, 4 bases at V and 2 bases at J, with 14 bases in the middle. CDR1 and CDR2 from the germline V gene are SNHLY and FYNNEI. The CDR3 is 15 residues long.

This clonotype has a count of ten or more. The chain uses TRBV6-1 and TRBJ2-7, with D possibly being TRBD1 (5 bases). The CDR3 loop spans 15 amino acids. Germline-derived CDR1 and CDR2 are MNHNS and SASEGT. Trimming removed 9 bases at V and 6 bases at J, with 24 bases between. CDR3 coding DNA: TGTGCCAGTTACCCCTCAGGGAAGAAAGTGAGCGAGCAGTACTTC. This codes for CASYPSGKKVSEQYF.

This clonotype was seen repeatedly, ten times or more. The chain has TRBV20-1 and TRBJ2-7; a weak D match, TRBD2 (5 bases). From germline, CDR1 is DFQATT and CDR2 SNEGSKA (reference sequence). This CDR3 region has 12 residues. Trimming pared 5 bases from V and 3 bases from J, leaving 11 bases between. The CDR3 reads CSAGRGSYEQYF. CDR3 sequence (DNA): TGCAGTGCTGGGAGAGGCAGCTACGAGCAGTACTTC.

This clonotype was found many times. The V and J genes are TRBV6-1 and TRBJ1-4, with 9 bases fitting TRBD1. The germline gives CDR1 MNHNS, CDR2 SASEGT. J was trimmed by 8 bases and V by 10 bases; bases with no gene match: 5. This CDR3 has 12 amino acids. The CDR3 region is CATRDRDEKLFF. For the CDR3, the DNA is TGTGCCACCAGGGACAGGGACGAAAAACTGTTTTTT.

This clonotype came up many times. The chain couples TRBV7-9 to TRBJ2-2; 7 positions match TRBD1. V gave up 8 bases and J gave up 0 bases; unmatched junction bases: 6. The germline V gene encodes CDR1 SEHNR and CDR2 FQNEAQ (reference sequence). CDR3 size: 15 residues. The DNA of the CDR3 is TGTGCCAGCGGAATGGGACAGCCGAACACCGGGGAGCTGTTTTTT. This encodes CASGMGQPNTGELFF.

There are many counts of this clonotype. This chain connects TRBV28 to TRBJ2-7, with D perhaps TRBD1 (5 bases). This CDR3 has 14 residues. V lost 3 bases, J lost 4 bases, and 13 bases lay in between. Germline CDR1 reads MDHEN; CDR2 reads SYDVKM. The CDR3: CASSFQGSSYEQYF. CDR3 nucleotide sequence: TGTGCCAGCAGTTTCCAGGGTTCTTCGTACGAGCAGTACTTC.

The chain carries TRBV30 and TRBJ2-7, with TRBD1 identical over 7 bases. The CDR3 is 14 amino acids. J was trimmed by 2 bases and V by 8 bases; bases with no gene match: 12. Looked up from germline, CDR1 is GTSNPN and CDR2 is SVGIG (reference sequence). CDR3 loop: CAGIRPGTAYEQYF. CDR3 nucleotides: TGTGCCGGAATAAGACCTGGGACAGCCTACGAGCAGTACTTC.

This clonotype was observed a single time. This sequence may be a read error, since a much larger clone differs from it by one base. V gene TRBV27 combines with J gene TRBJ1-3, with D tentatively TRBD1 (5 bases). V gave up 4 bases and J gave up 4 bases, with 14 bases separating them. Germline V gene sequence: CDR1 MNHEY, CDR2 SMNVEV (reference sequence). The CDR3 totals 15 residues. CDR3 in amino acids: CASSSWAGRGNTIYF. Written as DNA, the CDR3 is TGTGCCAGCAGTTCATGGGCAGGGCGAGGAAACACCATATATTTT.

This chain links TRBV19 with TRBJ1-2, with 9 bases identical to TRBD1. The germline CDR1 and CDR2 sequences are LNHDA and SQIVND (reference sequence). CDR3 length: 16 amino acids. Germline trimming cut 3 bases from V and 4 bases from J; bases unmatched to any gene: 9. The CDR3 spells CASSMGGTGSTYGYTF. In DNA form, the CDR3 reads TGTGCCAGTAGTATGGGCGGGACAGGGTCGACCTATGGCTACACCTTC.

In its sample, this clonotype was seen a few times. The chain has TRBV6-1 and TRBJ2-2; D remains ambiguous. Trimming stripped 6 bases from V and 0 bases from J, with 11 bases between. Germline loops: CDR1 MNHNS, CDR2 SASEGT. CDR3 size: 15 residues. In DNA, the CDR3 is TGTGCCAGCAGACGGAGCGCCGCGAACACCGGGGAGCTGTTTTTT. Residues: CASRRSAANTGELFF.

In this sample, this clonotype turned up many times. The CDR3 region is CSAINTGKGEQFF. The CDR3 bases are TGCAGTGCTATTAACACTGGGAAGGGTGAGCAGTTCTTC. The V and J genes are TRBV20-1 and TRBJ2-1, with no clear D. Trimming pared 4 bases from V and 9 bases from J, leaving 16 bases between. The CDR3 is made up of 13 amino acids. CDR1 is DFQATT, CDR2 SNEGSKA, per germline (reference sequence).

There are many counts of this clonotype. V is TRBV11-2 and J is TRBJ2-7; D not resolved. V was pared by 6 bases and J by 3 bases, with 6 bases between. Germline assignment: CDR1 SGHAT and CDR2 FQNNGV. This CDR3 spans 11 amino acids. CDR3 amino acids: CASSNRYEQYF. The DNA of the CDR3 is TGTGCCAGCAGTAACCGCTACGAGCAGTACTTC.

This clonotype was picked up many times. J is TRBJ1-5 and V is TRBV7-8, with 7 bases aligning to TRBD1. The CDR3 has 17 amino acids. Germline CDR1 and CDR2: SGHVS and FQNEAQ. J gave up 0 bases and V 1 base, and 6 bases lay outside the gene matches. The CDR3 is CASSLGGGLYSNQPQHF. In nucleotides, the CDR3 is TGTGCCAGCAGCTTAGGAGGGGGCTTATATAGCAATCAGCCCCAGCATTTT.

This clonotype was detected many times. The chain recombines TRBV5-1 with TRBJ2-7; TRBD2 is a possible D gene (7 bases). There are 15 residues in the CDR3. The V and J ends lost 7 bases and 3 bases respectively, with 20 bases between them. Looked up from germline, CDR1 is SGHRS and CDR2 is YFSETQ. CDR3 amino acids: CASGGTRGAIYEQYF. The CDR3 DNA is TGCGCCAGCGGAGGGACCCGGGGGGCCATCTACGAGCAGTACTTC. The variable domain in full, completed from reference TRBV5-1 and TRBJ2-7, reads KAGVTQTPRYLIKTRGQQVTLSCSPISGHRSVSWYQQTPGQGLQFLFEYFSETQRNKGNFPGRFSGRQFSNSRSEMNVSTLELGDSALYLCASGGTRGAIYEQYFGPGTRLTVT.